The sequence of this T cell receptor beta chain was determined in a study of cytomegalovirus exposure and HLA in healthy donors. The PCR made use of 60 Vbeta and 13 Jbeta primers. TCRdb keeps only in-frame clones here, not all; method: immunoSEQ multiplex PCR. The sample holds some 130,000 clones; about 80% are singletons and the top ten take over 2%. The CDR3 has 15 residues. Between the trimmed V and J ends, which lost 1 base and 1 base, there was a span of 10 bases. Germline V gives CDR1 MNHEY, CDR2 SMNVEV (reference sequence). Remarks on this clone: Its antigen is unknown.

Broader study findings: Differences between HLA loci emerged in a later analysis of TCR association rates, with DRB1 most and HLA-C fewest. Using a false discovery rate of 0.05, a later analysis showed that 16,951 TCR beta sequences were associated with HLA alleles. Earlier findings revealed that most TCR beta V segments proved productive either about 90% or about 30% of the time.

The chain carries TRBV27 and TRBJ1-2; maybe TRBD1 (5 bases). The sample taken for sequencing was PBMCs. This TCR derives from a man aged 25-45 years in good health and CMV-seronegative. The CDR3 spells CASSLFRGLNYGYTF. The CDR3 nucleotides are TGTGCCAGCAGTTTATTTCGGGGACTTAACTATGGCTACACCTTC.